These 30 T cell receptor beta chains share one sample of origin, sequenced in a study of blood T cell repertoires in COVID-19. TCRdb's table, derived via immunoSEQ multiplex PCR, lists solely in-frame clones and lacks some. Found here are roughly 300,000 clones, roughly 87% of them singletons; the top ten hold over 0.8%. Sequencing used PBMCs or T cells enriched from blood (not recorded which). The receptors originated from a woman aged 25 to 39 who had recovered from COVID-19.

The rearrangement joins TRBV19 to TRBJ2-3; 8 bases agree with TRBD1. From germline, CDR1 is LNHDA and CDR2 SQIVND (reference sequence). This CDR3 has 16 residues. The V segment lost 5 bases and the J segment 1 base; nucleotides outside the gene matches: 8. CDR3: CASSSFSDRGTDTQYF. In DNA form, the CDR3 reads TGTGCCAGTAGTTCCTTTTCGGACAGGGGCACAGATACGCAGTATTTT.

The J gene is TRBJ2-1, the V gene TRBV15; 8 nucleotides line up with TRBD1. The CDR3 is 14 amino acids. CDR1 and CDR2 (germline): LNHNV, YYDKDF (reference sequence). V lost 6 bases to trimming and J lost 6 bases; unmatched junction nucleotides: 7. The CDR3 nucleotides are TGTGCCACCAGACGTCAGGGGGCCGGCAATGAGCAGTTCTTC. As protein: CATRRQGAGNEQFF.

This chain connects TRBV10-3 to TRBJ2-1, with D possibly TRBD1 on 6 matching bases. This CDR3 region has 14 residues. CDR1 is ENHRY, CDR2 SYGVKD, per germline. V lost 7 bases to trimming and J lost 5 bases, with 15 bases between them. CDR3 protein: CAITLGAQNNEQFF. CDR3 nucleotide sequence: TGTGCCATCACCCTGGGGGCTCAAAACAATGAGCAGTTCTTC.

J is TRBJ1-6 and V is TRBV20-1, with no clear D. CDR1 is DFQATT, CDR2 SNEGSKA, per germline (reference sequence). Trimming left V 3 bases short and J 5 bases short, with 14 bases between. CDR3 length: 15 residues. The CDR3 sequence: CSASPRGLNNSPLHF. DNA for the CDR3: TGCAGTGCTAGTCCACGAGGACTTAATAATTCACCCCTCCACTTT.

V usage is TRBV28 and J usage is TRBJ1-6, with TRBD1 identical over 7 bases. Trimming removed 0 bases from V and 0 bases from J; junction bases left unmatched: 2. The germline gives CDR1 MDHEN, CDR2 SYDVKM. The CDR3 sequence is 17 residues long. CDR3 residues: CASSLWTGSSYNSPLHF. The CDR3 DNA sequence: TGTGCCAGCAGTTTATGGACAGGGAGCTCCTATAATTCACCCCTCCACTTT.

The chain has TRBV30 and TRBJ2-4; tentative D call: TRBD2 (5 bases). V lost 2 bases and J lost 2, with 13 bases in between. This CDR3 is built from 15 residues. Germline V gene data show CDR1 as GTSNPN and CDR2 as SVGIG (reference sequence). The CDR3 coding sequence is TGTGCCTGGAGTCTGAGAGAGGGATCCAAAAACATTCAGTACTTC. This gives the protein CAWSLREGSKNIQYF.

The chain's CDR3 is CASSTRTGRSTGELFF. CDR3 DNA: TGTGCCAGCAGCACCCGGACAGGGAGGTCGACCGGGGAGCTGTTTTTT. This chain connects TRBV11-3 to TRBJ2-2; 8 bases agree with TRBD1. The V segment lost 5 bases and the J segment 5 bases; nucleotides outside the gene matches: 10. CDR1 is SGHNT and CDR2 is YENEEA in the germline V gene. This CDR3 is built from 16 residues.

The genes are TRBV6-6 and TRBJ1-2; D remains ambiguous. From germline, CDR1 is MNHNY and CDR2 SVGAGI (reference sequence). This CDR3 is built from 13 residues. V was clipped by 0 bases and J by 8 bases, with 10 bases between them. CDR3 loop: CASSYSMREGYTF. The CDR3 nucleotides are TGTGCCAGCAGTTACTCAATGAGGGAAGGCTACACCTTC.

V and J are TRBV25-1 and TRBJ2-3; D possibly corresponds to TRBD1 (6 bases). The CDR3 sequence is 14 residues long. Germline CDR1 and CDR2: MGHDK and SYGVNS. The V gene lost 7 bases and the J gene lost 2 bases, with 13 bases spanning the gap. The CDR3 region has the DNA TGTGCCAGCACCTCGGACAGCTACACAGATACGCAGTATTTT. Translating gives CASTSDSYTDTQYF.

V gene TRBV19 combines with J gene TRBJ1-1; 9 nucleotides line up with TRBD1. Germline loops: CDR1 LNHDA, CDR2 SQIVND (reference sequence). V shed 4 bases, J shed 4 bases, and the junction held 7 bases outside the gene matches. This CDR3 contains 15 residues. CDR3 amino acids: CASSTRTGGFTEAFF. CDR3 DNA sequence: TGTGCCAGTAGTACCCGTACAGGGGGCTTCACTGAAGCTTTCTTT.

The chain recombines TRBV6-5 with TRBJ2-1; the match to TRBD1 covers 10 bases. Trimming cost V 6 bases and J 5 bases; bases outside gene matches: 7. The CDR3 sequence is 15 residues long. Per germline, CDR1 MNHEY and CDR2 SVGAGI. The CDR3: CASSRGTGANNEQFF. The CDR3 DNA reads as TGTGCCAGCAGCCGAGGGACAGGGGCCAACAATGAGCAGTTCTTC.

The V gene is TRBV2, the J gene TRBJ1-3; 7 bases match TRBD1. Looked up from germline, CDR1 is SNHLY and CDR2 is FYNNEI. The V segment lost 8 bases and the J segment 0 bases; nucleotides outside the gene matches: 7. The CDR3 sequence is 15 residues long. Here the CDR3 reads CASAGTASSGNTIYF. Written as DNA, the CDR3 is TGTGCCAGCGCCGGGACAGCTAGCTCTGGAAACACCATATATTTT.

The rearrangement uses TRBV5-1 and TRBJ2-2; D gene unclear. Germline CDR1 is SGHRS and CDR2 is YFSETQ. This CDR3 contains 12 residues. V lost 5 bases to trimming and J lost 7 bases, with 9 bases between them. The CDR3, as DNA: TGCGCCAGCAGACCGGAGATCGGGGAGCTGTTTTTT. The encoded protein is CASRPEIGELFF.

V is TRBV5-1 and J is TRBJ2-1; 8 nucleotides agree with TRBD2. This CDR3 region has 18 residues. The J segment lost 0 bases and the V segment lost 1 base, leaving 9 bases of the junction unmatched. Per germline, CDR1 SGHRS and CDR2 YFSETQ. The CDR3 DNA is TGCGCCAGCAGCTTGCCAGCGGGGGCCCAATTCTCCTACAATGAGCAGTTCTTC. Translated: CASSLPAGAQFSYNEQFF.

About this clone: The sample contains more than one DNA sequence encoding this CDR3. The V and J genes are TRBV7-2 and TRBJ1-3; D is ambiguous. Trimming cost V 1 base and J 0 bases, with 7 bases left between them. This CDR3 comprises 15 residues. Germline CDR1 reads SGHTA; CDR2 reads FQGNSA. The DNA for the CDR3 is TGTGCCAGCAGCTTAGGTGGAGGCTCTGGAAACACCATATATTTT. This gives the protein CASSLGGGSGNTIYF.

The chain uses TRBV6-2 or TRBV6-3 and TRBJ1-1, with a possible D match to TRBD1 (5 bases). The germline V and J ends were trimmed by 2 bases and 4 bases, with 8 bases remaining between them. This CDR3 has 13 amino acids. Per germline, CDR1 MNHEY and CDR2 SVGEGT. This CDR3 is CASSYGAFTEAFF. The DNA for the CDR3 is TGTGCCAGCAGTTACGGGGCTTTCACTGAAGCTTTCTTT.

The rearrangement joins TRBV6-5 to TRBJ2-2; D ambiguous. Germline-derived CDR1 and CDR2 are MNHEY and SVGAGI. V shed 7 bases and J shed 6 bases, with 9 bases lying between them. CDR3 length: 12 amino acids. The CDR3 here is CASTPRAGELFF. In nucleotides, the CDR3 is TGTGCCAGCACCCCGCGCGCCGGGGAGCTGTTTTTT.

This chain links TRBV18 with TRBJ2-1, with 7 bases matching TRBD1. This CDR3 contains 17 residues. Germline V gene data show CDR1 as KGHSH and CDR2 as LQKENI. Losses at the gene ends were 4 bases for V and 0 bases for J; bases not matched to a gene: 9. CDR3 protein: CASSRKVSGGSYNEQFF. The CDR3 DNA sequence: TGTGCCAGCTCACGAAAAGTCTCAGGGGGCTCCTACAATGAGCAGTTCTTC.

The genes are TRBV6-6 and TRBJ1-4, with 7 bases lining up with TRBD1. The CDR3 length is 14 residues. Germline V CDR1 and CDR2: MNHNY, SVGAGI (reference sequence). The junction had 6 bases not matched to a gene; V was cut back by 6 bases and J by 5 bases. DNA of the CDR3: TGTGCCAGCAGGGACGGGACAGCGAATGAAAAACTGTTTTTT. This gives the protein CASRDGTANEKLFF.

V usage is TRBV11-2 and J usage is TRBJ1-2; TRBD1 might be the D (5 bases). Trimming took 5 bases from V and 2 from J, leaving 15 bases between them. This CDR3 is 15 amino acids long. Germline-derived CDR1 and CDR2 are SGHAT and FQNNGV. The CDR3 DNA sequence: TGTGCCAGCAGCCGACCCAGGGCAGGCAACTATGGCTACACCTTC. Its protein is CASSRPRAGNYGYTF.

This sequence joins TRBV6-5 and TRBJ2-5, with TRBD1 matching 10 bases. After removal of 2 bases from V and 5 bases from J, the junction contained 8 bases not matched to a gene. The germline V gene has CDR1 MNHEY and CDR2 SVGAGI. CDR3 size: 16 residues. CDR3 DNA: TGTGCCAGCAGTTACCCACCGGGACAGGGGAGGGAGACCCAGTACTTC. Translated: CASSYPPGQGRETQYF.

The chain has TRBV18 and TRBJ2-5, with TRBD1 matching over 8 bases. The V and J ends lost 1 base and 4 bases, in that order; junction bases with no gene match: 8. The CDR3 length is 16 residues. CDR1 KGHSH and CDR2 LQKENI come from the germline V gene. DNA of the CDR3: TGTGCCAGCTCACCACGTCTGGGACAGGATGGAGAGACCCAGTACTTC. Protein product: CASSPRLGQDGETQYF.

This chain connects TRBV7-2 to TRBJ2-7, with D perhaps TRBD1 (5 bases). The germline V gene has CDR1 SGHTA and CDR2 FQGNSA. The CDR3 consists of 12 residues. Trimming removed 0 bases from V and 6 bases from J, with 6 bases in between. The CDR3 DNA reads as TGTGCCAGCAGCTTAGCCACAGGCGAGCAGTACTTC. Translated: CASSLATGEQYF. Full variable domain (missing parts from reference TRBV7-2 and TRBJ2-7): GAGVSQSPSNKVTEKGKDVELRCDPISGHTALYWYRQSLGQGLEFLIYFQGNSAPDKSGLPSDRFSAERTGGSVSTLTIQRTQQEDSAVYLCASSLATGEQYFGPGTRLTVT.

The genes are TRBV9 and TRBJ1-2; 9 nucleotides match TRBD1. The CDR3 runs 14 residues. Germline CDR1 is SGDLS and CDR2 is YYNGEE. The V and J ends lost 2 bases and 8 bases, in that order; junction bases with no gene match: 7. CDR3 bases: TGTGCCAGCAGCGTTGCCGGGACAGGGAAGGGCTACACCTTC. Its translation: CASSVAGTGKGYTF.

The rearrangement uses TRBV7-9 and TRBJ2-1, with 9 nucleotides matching TRBD1. V lost 0 bases to trimming and J lost 5 bases; unmatched junction nucleotides: 11. The CDR3 totals 18 residues. Germline CDR1 and CDR2: SEHNR and FQNEAQ (reference sequence). The CDR3 sequence: CASSLAPGQGSPHNEQFF. The CDR3 DNA is TGTGCCAGCAGCTTAGCTCCGGGACAGGGAAGCCCCCACAATGAGCAGTTCTTC. Combining the CDR3 with reference TRBV7-9 and TRBJ2-1 gives the whole variable domain DTGVSQNPRHKITKRGQNVTFRCDPISEHNRLYWYRQTLGQGPEFLTYFQNEAQLEKSRLLSDRFSAERPKGSFSTLEIQRTEQGDSAMYLCASSLAPGQGSPHNEQFFGPGTRLTVL.

The genes are TRBV7-8 and TRBJ1-2, with a weak D call TRBD1 (6 bases). Germline loops: CDR1 SGHVS, CDR2 FQNEAQ. The CDR3 contains 13 residues. Trimming took off 3 bases at V and 8 bases at J, with 13 bases between the two ends. CDR3 amino acids: CASSFGGAGGYTF. The CDR3 coding sequence is TGTGCCAGCAGCTTTGGGGGGGCCGGCGGCTACACCTTC. Full variable domain (rest looked up from reference TRBV7-8 and TRBJ1-2): GAGVSQSPRYKVAKRGQDVALRCDPISGHVSLFWYQQALGQGPEFLTYFQNEAQLDKSGLPSDRFFAERPEGSVSTLKIQRTQQEDSAVYLCASSFGGAGGYTFGSGTRLTVV.

This clone was seen once. This chain uses TRBV2 with TRBJ2-7; 10 nucleotides line up with TRBD1. V gave up 6 bases and J gave up 7 bases; unmatched junction bases: 12. The CDR3 covers 15 residues. Germline CDR1 reads SNHLY; CDR2 reads FYNNEI. CDR3 amino acids: CASRRSPGTGDEQYF. The CDR3 DNA is TGTGCCAGCAGGAGAAGCCCCGGGACAGGGGATGAGCAGTACTTC.

This rearrangement joins TRBV3-1 (or the pseudogene TRBV3-2) to TRBJ1-2; D remains unclear. Trimming pared 8 bases from V and 4 bases from J, leaving 5 bases between. Germline assignment: CDR1 LGHDT and CDR2 YNNKEL (reference sequence). The CDR3 extends over 10 amino acids. CDR3: CASYSYGYTF. The CDR3 DNA follows: TGTGCCAGCTACAGCTATGGCTACACCTTC.

The chain recombines TRBV6-5 with TRBJ1-5; 9 bases match TRBD1. V gave up 10 bases and J gave up 4 bases; unmatched junction bases: 8. The CDR3 covers 14 residues. Germline assignment: CDR1 MNHEY and CDR2 SVGAGI. CDR3 protein: CANPPGTGNQPQHF. The CDR3 DNA reads as TGTGCCAACCCCCCAGGGACAGGGAATCAGCCCCAGCATTTT.

This clone was seen a handful of times. The chain carries TRBV5-6 and TRBJ1-5; 9 positions match TRBD1. Trimming at V came to 3 bases and at J to 2 bases, leaving 9 bases not matched to a gene. The CDR3 length is 17 residues. Germline V gene data show CDR1 as SGHDT and CDR2 as YYEEEE. The CDR3 reads CASSSLTGGDGNQPQHF. Written as DNA, the CDR3 is TGTGCCAGCAGCTCCCTTACAGGGGGCGATGGCAATCAGCCCCAGCATTTT.